This T cell receptor beta chain emerged from a study of blood T cell repertoires in COVID-19. Assay used: immunoSEQ multiplex PCR; TCRdb lists only in-frame clones, some missing. Counted here are some 110,000 clones, roughly 84% occurring once; the ten biggest clones make up under 0.85%. CDR1 is SNHLY, CDR2 FYNNEI, per germline. Trimming cost V 2 bases and J 0 bases, with 4 bases left between them. This CDR3 region has 13 residues. The clonotype was recovered from a woman between 70 and 85 years old with acute or convalescent COVID-19. The source material was peripheral blood. The chain has TRBV2 and TRBJ1-1; D is uncertain. This CDR3 reads CASSEYMNTEAFF. CDR3 DNA sequence: TGTGCCAGCAGTGAATACATGAACACTGAAGCTTTCTTT.